The entry below gives a single TCR beta chain sequence along with its context. These data come from a study of T cells after yellow fever vaccination. TCRdb called the 5' RACE reads again in MiXCR, with one record for every CDR3 protein. The sample has approximately 250,000 distinct CDR3 sequences, about 7% seen once. V gave up 4 bases and J gave up 4 bases, with 12 bases separating them. This CDR3 comprises 14 residues. Germline-derived CDR1 and CDR2 are LGHNA and YSLEER. V usage is TRBV4-3 and J usage is TRBJ2-3, with D possibly TRBD2 on 5 matching bases. The specimen comprised CD4+ T cells sorted from PBMCs, sampled on the day of the yellow fever booster vaccination. This TCR derives from a man between 25 and 39 years old who received the YFV17D yellow fever vaccine. This CDR3 reads CASSPATISDTQYF. Here the CDR3 DNA reads TGCGCCAGCAGCCCGGCGACTATTTCAGATACGCAGTATTTT.